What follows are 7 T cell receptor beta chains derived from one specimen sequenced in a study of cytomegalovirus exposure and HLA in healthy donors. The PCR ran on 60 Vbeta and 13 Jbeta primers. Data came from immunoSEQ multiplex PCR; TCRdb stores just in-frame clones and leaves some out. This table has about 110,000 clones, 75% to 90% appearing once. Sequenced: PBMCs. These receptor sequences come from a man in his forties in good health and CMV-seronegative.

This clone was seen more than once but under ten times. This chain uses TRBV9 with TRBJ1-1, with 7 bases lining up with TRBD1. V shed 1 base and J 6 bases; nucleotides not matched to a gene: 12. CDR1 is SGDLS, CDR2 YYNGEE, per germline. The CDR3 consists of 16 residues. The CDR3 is CASSVTDQTGVPEAFF. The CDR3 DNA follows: TGTGCCAGCAGCGTAACGGACCAAACAGGGGTCCCTGAAGCTTTCTTT.

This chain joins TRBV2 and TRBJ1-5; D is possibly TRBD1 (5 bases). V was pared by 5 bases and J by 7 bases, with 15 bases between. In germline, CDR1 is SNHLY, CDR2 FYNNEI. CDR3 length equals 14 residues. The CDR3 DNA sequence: TGTGCCAGCAGTCGGGCCCAGGGTATCCAGCCCCAGCATTTT. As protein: CASSRAQGIQPQHF.

CDR3 amino acids: CAWSVLKDRGEQYF. CDR3 sequence (DNA): TGTGCCTGGAGTGTACTTAAGGACAGGGGTGAGCAGTACTTC. The J gene is TRBJ2-5, the V gene TRBV30; 9 nucleotides align to TRBD1. V lost 0 bases to trimming and J lost 11 bases; unmatched junction nucleotides: 10. CDR3 size: 14 residues. The germline CDR1 and CDR2 sequences are GTSNPN and SVGIG (reference sequence).

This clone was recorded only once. DNA for the CDR3: TGTGCCAGCAGCTCCGGACAGGGTTCCTACGAGCAGTACTTC. This translates into CASSSGQGSYEQYF. The J gene is TRBJ2-7, the V gene TRBV7-8; TRBD1 matches at 8 bases. The V and J ends lost 4 bases and 1 base, in that order; junction bases with no gene match: 3. Germline V gene data show CDR1 as SGHVS and CDR2 as FQNEAQ. This CDR3 is 14 amino acids long.

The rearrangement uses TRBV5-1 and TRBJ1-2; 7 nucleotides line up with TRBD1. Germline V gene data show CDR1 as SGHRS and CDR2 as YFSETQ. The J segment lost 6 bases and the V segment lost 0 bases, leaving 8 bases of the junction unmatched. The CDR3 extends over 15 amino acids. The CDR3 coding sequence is TGCGCCAGCAGCTTGGGGGACAGACTAAAGGATGGCTACACCTTC. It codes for CASSLGDRLKDGYTF.

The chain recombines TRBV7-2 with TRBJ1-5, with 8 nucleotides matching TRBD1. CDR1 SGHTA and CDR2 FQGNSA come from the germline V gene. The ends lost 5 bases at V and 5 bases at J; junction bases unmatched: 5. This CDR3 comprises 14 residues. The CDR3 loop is CASSPDRGYQPQHF. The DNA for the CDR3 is TGTGCCAGCAGCCCAGACAGGGGCTATCAGCCCCAGCATTTT.

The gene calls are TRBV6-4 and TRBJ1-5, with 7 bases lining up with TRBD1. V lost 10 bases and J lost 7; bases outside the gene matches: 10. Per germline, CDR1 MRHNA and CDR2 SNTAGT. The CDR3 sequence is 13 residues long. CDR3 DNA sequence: TGTGCCAATTCGACAGGGCTCGCCCAGCCCCAGCATTTT. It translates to CANSTGLAQPQHF.